Included here is one TCR beta chain sequence, with context. Its antigen is not known. This sample is drawn from a study of blood T cells in healthy people across ages. Looking at the study overall: The template switching approach captured approximately one barcoded beta molecule for every two T cells.

The authors ran a second PCR of about 6 to 11 cycles using a sample-barcoded 5' primer and a J-beta primer mix. Individual samples furnished no less than 3 million CDR3-containing paired-end reads apiece. TCRdb fed the 5' RACE reads into MiXCR, producing one record per CDR3 protein. The sample includes about 580,000 distinct CDR3 sequences, more than 45% seen only once; the top ten take under 30%. General study results and limits: Getting older went along with TCR beta diversity per million T cells dropping roughly linearly. Aged donors had fewer naive CD4+ cells and lower diversity than long-lived donors.

CDR3 length: 14 amino acids. V was trimmed by 4 bases and J by 11 bases, leaving 18 bases between them. Per germline, CDR1 LGHDT and CDR2 YNNKEL (reference sequence). This TCR came from a man of 80 years or more in good health. The rearrangement links TRBV3-1 to TRBJ2-1; possibly TRBD2 for D (6 bases). Specimen: blood. The CDR3 DNA follows: TGTGCCAGCAGCCCCAATCATGCTAGCGCAAAGCAGTTCTTC. Translating it yields CASSPNHASAKQFF.